This TCR beta chain was found in a study of CD8+CD57+ T cells in acquired aplastic anemia. Study-level background: DNA recovered from sorted CD4+ and CD8+ cells had a mean of approximately 3 ug.

This clonotype was picked up a small number of times. TCR beta VDJ and CDR3 profiles were obtained from a genomic DNA template. TCRdb reanalysed the reads using MiXCR and keeps one entry per CDR3 protein. The sample lists around 190,000 distinct CDR3 sequences; around 50% were seen once. J was trimmed by 4 bases and V by 6 bases; bases with no gene match: 11. Germline V CDR1 and CDR2: SGHTA, FQGNSA. This CDR3 is 15 amino acids long. Previously, flow cytometry had revealed CD8+CD57+ cell expansion in the patients chosen for sequencing. Every patient was diagnosed with severe acquired aplastic anemia. Sample: sorted CD4+, CD8+, or CD8+CD57+ T cells (not recorded which) from PBMCs. The clonotype comes from a human donor with aplastic anemia. The chain is built from TRBV7-2 and TRBJ2-5; TRBD1 aligns across 7 bases. The CDR3 DNA sequence: TGTGCCAGCAGTTCTGACAGGGCATTAGGAGAGACCCAGTACTTC. This translates into CASSSDRALGETQYF.